This T cell receptor (beta chain) was documented in a study of T cells in Graves' hyperthyroidism and ophthalmopathy. Study-wide points: In blood, most of the thyroid clonotypes expanded above 0.001 were also present. Through a model of 13 V-J features, ophthalmopathy was separated from stable hyperthyroidism.

Each ophthalmopathy patient scored at least 3 on the Clinical Activity Score and at least 4 on NOSPECS grade, with duration under 3 months. The table lists this clonotype with many counts. The antigen is not known. The length of the CDR3 is 15 residues. Germline CDR1 LGHDT, CDR2 YNNKEL (reference sequence). V lost 1 base to trimming and J lost 7 bases, with 13 bases between them. Researchers took RNA transcripts and amplified the TCR beta CDR3 regions from them. HTBI primers were employed in a first-round RT-PCR of the TCR CDR3. Via MiXCR, TCRdb re-called the multiplex PCR reads, giving one row per CDR3 protein. The sample lists hundreds of thousands of distinct CDR3 sequences, around 15% occurring once.

The source of this sequence is a woman aged 50 to 60 with Graves' ophthalmopathy. V usage is TRBV3-1 and J usage is TRBJ2-2; D possibly corresponds to TRBD2 (5 bases). The sample taken for sequencing was blood. The CDR3 region has the DNA TGTGCCAGCAGCCAAGGTCGGCTAGCTGTCGGGGAGCTGTTTTTT. Translating gives CASSQGRLAVGELFF.